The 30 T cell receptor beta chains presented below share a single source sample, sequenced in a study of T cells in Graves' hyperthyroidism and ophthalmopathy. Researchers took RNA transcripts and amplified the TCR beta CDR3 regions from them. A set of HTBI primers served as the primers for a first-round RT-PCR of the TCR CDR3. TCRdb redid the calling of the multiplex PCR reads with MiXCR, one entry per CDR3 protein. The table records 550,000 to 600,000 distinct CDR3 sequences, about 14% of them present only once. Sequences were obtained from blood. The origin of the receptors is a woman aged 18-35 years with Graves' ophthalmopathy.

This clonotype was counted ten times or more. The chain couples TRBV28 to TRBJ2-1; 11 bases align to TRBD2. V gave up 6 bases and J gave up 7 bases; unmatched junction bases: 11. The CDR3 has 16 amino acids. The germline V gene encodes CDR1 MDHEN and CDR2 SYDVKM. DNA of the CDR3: TGTGCCAGCAGCCGGCCTACTAGCGGGAGTTTGAATGAGCAGTTCTTC. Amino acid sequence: CASSRPTSGSLNEQFF.

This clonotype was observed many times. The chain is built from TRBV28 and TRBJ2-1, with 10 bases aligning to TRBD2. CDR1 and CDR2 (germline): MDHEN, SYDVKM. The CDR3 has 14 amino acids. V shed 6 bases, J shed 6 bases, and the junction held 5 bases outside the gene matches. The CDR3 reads CASRLSGGLNEQFF. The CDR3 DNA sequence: TGTGCCAGCAGGCTTAGCGGGGGGCTCAATGAGCAGTTCTTC.

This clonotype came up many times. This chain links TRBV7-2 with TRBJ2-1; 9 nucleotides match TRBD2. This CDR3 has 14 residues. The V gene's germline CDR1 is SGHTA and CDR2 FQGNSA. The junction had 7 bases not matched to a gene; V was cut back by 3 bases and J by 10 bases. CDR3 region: CASSFGGRAWEQFF. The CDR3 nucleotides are TGTGCCAGCAGCTTCGGCGGGAGGGCCTGGGAGCAGTTCTTC. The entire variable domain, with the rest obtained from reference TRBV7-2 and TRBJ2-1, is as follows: GAGVSQSPSNKVTEKGKDVELRCDPISGHTALYWYRQSLGQGLEFLIYFQGNSAPDKSGLPSDRFSAERTGGSVSTLTIQRTQQEDSAVYLCASSFGGRAWEQFFGPGTRLTVL.

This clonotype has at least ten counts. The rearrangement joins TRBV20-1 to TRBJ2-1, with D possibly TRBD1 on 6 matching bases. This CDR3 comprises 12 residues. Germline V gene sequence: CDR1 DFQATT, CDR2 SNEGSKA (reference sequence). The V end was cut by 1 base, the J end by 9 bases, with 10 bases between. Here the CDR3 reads CSARALGGEQFF. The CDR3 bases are TGCAGTGCTAGAGCCTTAGGGGGTGAGCAGTTCTTC.

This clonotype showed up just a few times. Here the CDR3 DNA reads TGTGCCAGTAGTATTTCAGACAGACACAATCAGCCCCAGCATTTT. Amino acid sequence: CASSISDRHNQPQHF. The rearrangement joins TRBV19 to TRBJ1-5, with D possibly being TRBD1 (5 bases). Germline-derived CDR1 and CDR2 are LNHDA and SQIVND (reference sequence). V was trimmed by 3 bases and J by 3 bases, leaving 12 bases between them. CDR3 length equals 15 residues.

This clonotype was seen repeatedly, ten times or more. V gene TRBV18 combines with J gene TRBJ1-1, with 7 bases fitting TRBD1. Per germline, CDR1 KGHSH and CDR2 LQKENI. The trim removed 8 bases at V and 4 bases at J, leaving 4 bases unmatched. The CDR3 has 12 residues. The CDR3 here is CASTRQGTEAFF. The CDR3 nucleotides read TGTGCCAGCACCAGACAGGGCACTGAAGCTTTCTTT. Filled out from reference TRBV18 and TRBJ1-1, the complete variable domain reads NAGVMQNPRHLVRRRGQEARLRCSPMKGHSHVYWYRQLPEEGLKFMVYLQKENIIDESGMPKERFSAEFPKEGPSILRIQQVVRGDSAAYFCASTRQGTEAFFGQGTRLTVV.

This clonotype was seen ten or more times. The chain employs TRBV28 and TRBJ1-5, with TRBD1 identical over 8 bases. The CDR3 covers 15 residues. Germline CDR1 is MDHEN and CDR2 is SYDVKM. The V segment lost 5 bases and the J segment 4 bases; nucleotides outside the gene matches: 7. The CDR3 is CASSQPDRGNQPQHF. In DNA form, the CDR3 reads TGTGCCAGCAGTCAACCTGACAGGGGTAATCAGCCCCAGCATTTT.

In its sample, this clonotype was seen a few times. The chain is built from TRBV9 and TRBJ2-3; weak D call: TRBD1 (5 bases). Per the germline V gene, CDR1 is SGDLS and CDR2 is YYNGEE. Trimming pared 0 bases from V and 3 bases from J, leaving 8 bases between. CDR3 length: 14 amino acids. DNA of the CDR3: TGTGCCAGCAGCGTAGGGCAGGGAACAGATACGCAGTATTTT. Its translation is CASSVGQGTDTQYF.

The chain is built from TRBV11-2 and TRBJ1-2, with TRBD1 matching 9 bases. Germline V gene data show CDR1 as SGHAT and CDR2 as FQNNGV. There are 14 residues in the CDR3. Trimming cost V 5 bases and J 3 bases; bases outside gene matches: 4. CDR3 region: CASSPQGAHYGYTF. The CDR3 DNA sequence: TGTGCCAGCAGCCCACAGGGGGCTCACTATGGCTACACCTTC.

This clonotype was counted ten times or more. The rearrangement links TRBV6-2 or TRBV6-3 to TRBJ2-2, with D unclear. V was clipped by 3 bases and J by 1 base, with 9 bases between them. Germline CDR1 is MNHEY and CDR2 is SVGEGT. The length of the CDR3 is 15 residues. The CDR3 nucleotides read TGTGCCAGCAGTTATGGGTGGCGGAACACCGGGGAGCTGTTTTTT. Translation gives CASSYGWRNTGELFF.

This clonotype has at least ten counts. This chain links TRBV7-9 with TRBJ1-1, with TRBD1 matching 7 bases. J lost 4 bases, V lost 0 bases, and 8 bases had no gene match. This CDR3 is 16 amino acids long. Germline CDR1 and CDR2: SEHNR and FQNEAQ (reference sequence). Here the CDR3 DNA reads TGTGCCAGCAGCTTAGCTAGTACAGGGGAGGGCACTGAAGCTTTCTTT. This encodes CASSLASTGEGTEAFF. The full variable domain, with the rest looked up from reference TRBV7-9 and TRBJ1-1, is DTGVSQNPRHKITKRGQNVTFRCDPISEHNRLYWYRQTLGQGPEFLTYFQNEAQLEKSRLLSDRFSAERPKGSFSTLEIQRTEQGDSAMYLCASSLASTGEGTEAFFGQGTRLTVV.

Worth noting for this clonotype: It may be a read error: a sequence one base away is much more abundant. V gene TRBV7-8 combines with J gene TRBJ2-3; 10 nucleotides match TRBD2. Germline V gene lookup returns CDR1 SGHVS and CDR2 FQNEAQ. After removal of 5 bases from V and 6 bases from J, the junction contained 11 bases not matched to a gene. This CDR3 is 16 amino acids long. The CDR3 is CASSADSSGSVDTQYF. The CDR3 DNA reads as TGTGCCAGCAGCGCCGATTCTAGCGGGAGCGTGGATACGCAGTATTTT.

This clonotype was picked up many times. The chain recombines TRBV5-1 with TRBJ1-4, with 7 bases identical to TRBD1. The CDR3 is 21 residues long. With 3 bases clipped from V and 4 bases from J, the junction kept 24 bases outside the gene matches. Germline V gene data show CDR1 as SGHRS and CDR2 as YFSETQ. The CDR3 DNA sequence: TGCGCCAGCAGCTCCAACCTTTTTAAAACCGAAACCGGGACAGTTAATGAAAAACTGTTTTTT. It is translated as CASSSNLFKTETGTVNEKLFF.

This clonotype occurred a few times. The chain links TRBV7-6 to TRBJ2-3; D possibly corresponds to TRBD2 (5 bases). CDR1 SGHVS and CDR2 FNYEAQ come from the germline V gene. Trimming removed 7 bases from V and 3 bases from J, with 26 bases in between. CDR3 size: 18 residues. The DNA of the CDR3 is TGTGCCAGCACCAAACCCCCGTCCGGGAAGCTAGCTACAGATACGCAGTATTTT. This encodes CASTKPPSGKLATDTQYF.

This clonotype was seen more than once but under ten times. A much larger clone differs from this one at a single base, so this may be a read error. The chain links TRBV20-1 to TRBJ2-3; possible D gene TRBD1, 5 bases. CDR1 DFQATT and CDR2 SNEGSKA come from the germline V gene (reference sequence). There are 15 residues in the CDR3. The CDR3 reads CSARDWGRSTGTQYF. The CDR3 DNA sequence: TGCAGTGCTAGAGATTGGGGCAGGTCCACAGGTACGCAGTATTTT.

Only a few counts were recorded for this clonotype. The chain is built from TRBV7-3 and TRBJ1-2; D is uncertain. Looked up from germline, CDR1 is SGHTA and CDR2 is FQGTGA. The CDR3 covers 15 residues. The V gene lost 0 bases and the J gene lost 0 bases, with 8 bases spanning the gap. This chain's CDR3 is CASSLTSTSNYGYTF. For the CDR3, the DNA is TGTGCCAGCAGCTTAACGTCCACTTCTAACTATGGCTACACCTTC.

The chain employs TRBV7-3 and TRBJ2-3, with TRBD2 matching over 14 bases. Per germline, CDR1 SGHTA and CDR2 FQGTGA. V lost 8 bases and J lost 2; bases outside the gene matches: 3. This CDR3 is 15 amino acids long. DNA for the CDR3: TGTGCCAGCGGGACTAGCGGGAGTTACACAGATACGCAGTATTTT. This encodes CASGTSGSYTDTQYF.

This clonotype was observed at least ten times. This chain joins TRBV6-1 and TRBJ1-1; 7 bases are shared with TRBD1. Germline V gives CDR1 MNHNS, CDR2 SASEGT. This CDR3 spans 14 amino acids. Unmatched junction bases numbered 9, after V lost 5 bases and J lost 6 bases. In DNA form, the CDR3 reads TGTGCCAGCAGTTACCACAGGGGCCGGTCTGAAGCTTTCTTT. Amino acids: CASSYHRGRSEAFF.

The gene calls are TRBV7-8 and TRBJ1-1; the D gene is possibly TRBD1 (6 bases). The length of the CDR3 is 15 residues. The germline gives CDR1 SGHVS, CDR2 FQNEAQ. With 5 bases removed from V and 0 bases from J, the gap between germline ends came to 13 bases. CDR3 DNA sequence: TGTGCCAGCAGCCGCGAAGGACAGATGAACACTGAAGCTTTCTTT. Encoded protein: CASSREGQMNTEAFF.

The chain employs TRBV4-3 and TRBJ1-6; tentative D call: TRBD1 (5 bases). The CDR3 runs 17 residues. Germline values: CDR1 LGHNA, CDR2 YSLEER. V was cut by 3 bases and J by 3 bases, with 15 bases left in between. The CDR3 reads CASSHGEQDFYNSPLHF. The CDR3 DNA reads TGCGCCAGCAGCCACGGGGAACAGGACTTCTATAATTCACCCCTCCACTTT.

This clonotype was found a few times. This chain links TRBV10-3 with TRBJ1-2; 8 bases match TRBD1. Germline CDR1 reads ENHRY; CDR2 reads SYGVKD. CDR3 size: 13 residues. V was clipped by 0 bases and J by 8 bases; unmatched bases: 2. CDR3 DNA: TGTGCCATCAGTGAGTCGACAGGGGAGGGCTACACCTTC. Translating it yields CAISESTGEGYTF.

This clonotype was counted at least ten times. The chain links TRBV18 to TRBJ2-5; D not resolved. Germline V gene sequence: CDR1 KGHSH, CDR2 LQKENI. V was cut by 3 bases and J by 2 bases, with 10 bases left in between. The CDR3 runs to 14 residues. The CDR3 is CASSPPVRQETQYF. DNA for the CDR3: TGTGCCAGCTCACCTCCGGTACGGCAAGAGACCCAGTACTTC.

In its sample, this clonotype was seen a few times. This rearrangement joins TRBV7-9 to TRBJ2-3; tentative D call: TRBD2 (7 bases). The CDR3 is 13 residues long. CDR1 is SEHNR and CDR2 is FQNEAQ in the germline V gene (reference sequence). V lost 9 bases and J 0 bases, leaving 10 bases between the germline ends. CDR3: CARGGASTDTQYF. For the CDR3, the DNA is TGTGCCAGAGGGGGGGCTAGCACAGATACGCAGTATTTT.

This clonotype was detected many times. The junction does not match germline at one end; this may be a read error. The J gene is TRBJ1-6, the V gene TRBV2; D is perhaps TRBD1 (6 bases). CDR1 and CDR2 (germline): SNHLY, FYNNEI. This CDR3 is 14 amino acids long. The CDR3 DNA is TGTGCCAGCAGAGAAGGACAGATAGCGGGACCCCTCCACTTT. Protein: CASREGQIAGPLHF.

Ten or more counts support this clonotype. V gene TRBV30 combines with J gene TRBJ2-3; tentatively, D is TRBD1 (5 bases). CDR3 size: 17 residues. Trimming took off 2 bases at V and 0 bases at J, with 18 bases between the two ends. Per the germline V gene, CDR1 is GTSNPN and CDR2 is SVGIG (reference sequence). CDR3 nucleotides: TGTGCCTGGAGTCCCTACCCCAGGGCCCCTAGCACAGATACGCAGTATTTT. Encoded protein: CAWSPYPRAPSTDTQYF.

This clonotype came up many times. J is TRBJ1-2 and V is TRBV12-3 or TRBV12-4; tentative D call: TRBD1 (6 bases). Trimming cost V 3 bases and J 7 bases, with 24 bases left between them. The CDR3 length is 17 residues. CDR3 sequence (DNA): TGTGCCAGCAGTTTTGCGCCCCACAGGGTTGACGGTATTGGCTACACCTTC. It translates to CASSFAPHRVDGIGYTF.

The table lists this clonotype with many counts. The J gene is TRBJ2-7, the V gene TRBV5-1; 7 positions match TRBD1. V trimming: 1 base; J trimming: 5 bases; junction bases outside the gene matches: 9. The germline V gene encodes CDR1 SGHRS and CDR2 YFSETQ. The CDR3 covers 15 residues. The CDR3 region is CASSLRTGVGNEQYF. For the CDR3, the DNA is TGCGCCAGCAGCTTGCGGACAGGAGTCGGCAACGAGCAGTACTTC. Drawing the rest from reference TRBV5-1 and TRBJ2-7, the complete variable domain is KAGVTQTPRYLIKTRGQQVTLSCSPISGHRSVSWYQQTPGQGLQFLFEYFSETQRNKGNFPGRFSGRQFSNSRSEMNVSTLELGDSALYLCASSLRTGVGNEQYFGPGTRLTVT.

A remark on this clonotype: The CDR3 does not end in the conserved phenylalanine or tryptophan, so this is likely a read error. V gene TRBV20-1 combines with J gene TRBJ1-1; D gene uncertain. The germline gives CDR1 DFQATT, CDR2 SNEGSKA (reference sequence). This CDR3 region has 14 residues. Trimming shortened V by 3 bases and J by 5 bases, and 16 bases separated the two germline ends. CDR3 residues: CSARGKEAWTEAFL. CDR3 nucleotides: TGCAGTGCTAGGGGGAAGGAGGCCTGGACTGAAGCTTTCCTT.

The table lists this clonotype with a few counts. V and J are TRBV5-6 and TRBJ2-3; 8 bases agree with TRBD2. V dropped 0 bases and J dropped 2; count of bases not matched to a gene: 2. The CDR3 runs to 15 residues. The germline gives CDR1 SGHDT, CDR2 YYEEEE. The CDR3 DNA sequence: TGTGCCAGCAGCTTGGAGCGGGAGATCACAGATACGCAGTATTTT. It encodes CASSLEREITDTQYF.

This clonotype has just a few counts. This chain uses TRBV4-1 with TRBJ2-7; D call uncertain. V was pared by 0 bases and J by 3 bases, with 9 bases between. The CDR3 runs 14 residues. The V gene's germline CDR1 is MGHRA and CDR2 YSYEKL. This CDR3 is CASSQESASYEQYF. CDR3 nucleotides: TGCGCCAGCAGCCAAGAGTCGGCCAGCTACGAGCAGTACTTC.